The 25 T cell receptor beta chains given below trace back to one sample, sequenced in a study of a mutant IDH1 vaccine in newly diagnosed glioma. No antigen is known for these receptors. Described time point: week 23, last vaccination. What each vaccine dose contained was 300 ug of mutant IDH1 20-mer peptide, accompanied by topical imiquimod. Clones were read by immunoSEQ multiplex PCR, and TCRdb kept only the in-frame ones, dropping some. Seen here are around 55,000 clones, about 80% observed once, and the top ten hold approximately 6.2%. The input for sequencing was PBMCs, taken from a glioma patient whose treatment included an IDH1 peptide vaccine. The receptors stem from a man aged 35 to 55 with glioma.

The chain links TRBV19 to TRBJ1-2; D is ambiguous. Germline V gives CDR1 LNHDA, CDR2 SQIVND (reference sequence). Trimming removed 6 bases from V and 1 base from J, with 12 bases in between. This CDR3 region has 14 residues. CDR3 DNA sequence: TGTGCCAGTAGGACCTCGTGGGGTAACTATGGCTACACCTTC. Translated, it gives CASRTSWGNYGYTF.

This rearrangement joins TRBV2 to TRBJ2-7, with D perhaps matching TRBD1 or TRBD2 (5 bases each). Germline V gene sequence: CDR1 SNHLY, CDR2 FYNNEI. The CDR3 covers 12 residues. Trimming took 9 bases from V and 0 from J, leaving 9 bases between them. CDR3 amino acids: CARGDRSYEQYF. The CDR3 DNA sequence: TGTGCCAGAGGGGACCGCTCCTACGAGCAGTACTTC.

This chain joins TRBV5-4 and TRBJ2-7; D is perhaps TRBD2 (7 bases). The germline CDR1 and CDR2 sequences are SGHNT and YYREEE (reference sequence). This CDR3 contains 16 residues. V was pared by 4 bases and J by 3 bases, with 20 bases between. CDR3: CASSANPGGPGYEQYF. The CDR3, as DNA: TGTGCCAGCAGCGCCAACCCCGGGGGGCCTGGCTACGAGCAGTACTTC.

The V call is TRBV7-9, the J call TRBJ2-3; a weak D match, TRBD1 (6 bases). The V gene lost 2 bases and the J gene lost 1 base, with 10 bases spanning the gap. The CDR3 is 15 amino acids. CDR1 and CDR2 (germline): SEHNR, FQNEAQ (reference sequence). The CDR3 sequence: CASSLLAGGTDTQYF. The CDR3 nucleotides read TGTGCCAGCAGCTTACTGGCAGGGGGCACAGATACGCAGTATTTT.

This chain joins TRBV30 and TRBJ2-5, with 11 bases matching TRBD2. Germline V CDR1 and CDR2: GTSNPN, SVGIG (reference sequence). Unmatched junction bases numbered 11, after V lost 5 bases and J lost 9 bases. CDR3 length: 14 amino acids. This chain's CDR3 is CAWSHSGGAQPQYF. For the CDR3, the DNA is TGTGCCTGGTCCCATAGCGGGGGGGCCCAGCCCCAGTACTTC.

A few counts support this clone. The chain carries TRBV19 and TRBJ1-5; unclear D gene. CDR1 and CDR2 (germline): LNHDA, SQIVND (reference sequence). The length of the CDR3 is 14 residues. Trimming took off 8 bases at V and 3 bases at J, with 14 bases between the two ends. In DNA form, the CDR3 reads TGTGCCAGTCGCCCACCAGGTTTCAATCAGCCCCAGCATTTT. Translating it yields CASRPPGFNQPQHF.

The chain couples TRBV5-1 to TRBJ2-2; D may match TRBD1 or TRBD2 (5 bases each). This CDR3 region has 15 residues. Germline V gene lookup returns CDR1 SGHRS and CDR2 YFSETQ. Trimming took off 6 bases at V and 5 bases at J, with 17 bases between the two ends. CDR3: CASMLGTWGTGELFF. CDR3 coding DNA: TGCGCCAGCATGCTTGGCACTTGGGGGACCGGGGAGCTGTTTTTT.

V usage is TRBV30 and J usage is TRBJ1-1; D is unclear. This CDR3 contains 13 residues. Germline lookup yields CDR1 GTSNPN and CDR2 SVGIG (reference sequence). The germline V and J ends were trimmed by 2 bases and 4 bases, with 11 bases remaining between them. The CDR3 DNA is TGTGCCTGGAGTACGGGTTGGGGCACTGAAGCTTTCTTT. Translated: CAWSTGWGTEAFF.

This CDR3 is CASSLGTVNTEAFF. The CDR3 bases are TGTGCCAGCAGCTTGGGGACAGTGAACACTGAAGCTTTCTTT. The chain carries TRBV5-6 and TRBJ1-1; the D gene is possibly TRBD1 (6 bases). In germline, CDR1 is SGHDT, CDR2 YYEEEE. The V end was cut by 0 bases, the J end by 0 bases, with 6 bases between. The CDR3 runs to 14 residues.

This sequence joins TRBV29-1 and TRBJ1-1; D is possibly TRBD1 (6 bases). Germline lookup yields CDR1 SQVTM and CDR2 ANQGSEA. Trimming took off 7 bases at V and 7 bases at J, with 16 bases between the two ends. This CDR3 has 12 amino acids. The CDR3 DNA is TGCAGCGCCCACAGGGATCGGGTTGAAGCTTTCTTT. Its protein product is CSAHRDRVEAFF.

There are a few counts of this clone. V is TRBV13 and J is TRBJ1-6; D is unresolved. The germline gives CDR1 PRHDT, CDR2 FYEKMQ (reference sequence). CDR3 length: 12 residues. Trimming took off 6 bases at V and 6 bases at J, with 6 bases between the two ends. Written as DNA, the CDR3 is TGTGCCAGCAGGGTTTCTAATTCACCCCTCCACTTT. This sequence encodes CASRVSNSPLHF.

The chain carries TRBV4-2 and TRBJ1-1, with a weak D call TRBD1 (6 bases). V lost 1 base to trimming and J lost 5 bases, with 8 bases between them. The CDR3 contains 13 residues. Germline V gene lookup returns CDR1 LGHNA and CDR2 YNFKEQ. CDR3 nucleotides: TGTGCCAGCAGCCAAGGGGGGCGAACTGAAGCTTTCTTT. Its translation is CASSQGGRTEAFF.

This sequence joins TRBV4-2 and TRBJ2-2, with D perhaps TRBD1 (6 bases). Per the germline V gene, CDR1 is LGHNA and CDR2 is YNFKEQ. The CDR3 runs 15 residues. The germline V and J ends were trimmed by 1 base and 2 bases, with 8 bases remaining between them. As DNA, the CDR3 is TGTGCCAGCAGCCAAGTGGACAGAAACACCGGGGAGCTGTTTTTT. Protein product: CASSQVDRNTGELFF.

This chain joins TRBV6-4 and TRBJ2-5; possible D gene TRBD2, 7 bases. This CDR3 has 15 residues. The germline CDR1 and CDR2 sequences are MRHNA and SNTAGT. The V gene lost 8 bases and the J gene lost 4 bases, with 20 bases spanning the gap. DNA of the CDR3: TGTGCCAGCCCTCTTTCGGGGGGCTGGGGAGAGACCCAGTACTTC. Encoded protein: CASPLSGGWGETQYF.

This chain joins TRBV7-2 and TRBJ1-5, with no clear D. The CDR3 spans 15 residues. Between the trimmed V and J ends, which lost 5 bases and 5 bases, there was a span of 16 bases. CDR1 and CDR2 from the germline V gene are SGHTA and FQGNSA. CDR3 bases: TGTGCCAGCAGCCCACGGGTTGCGAGGGATCAGCCCCAGCATTTT. It specifies CASSPRVARDQPQHF.

The chain combines TRBV5-6 with TRBJ1-2; TRBD1 is a possible D gene (5 bases). CDR1 and CDR2 (germline): SGHDT, YYEEEE. The length of the CDR3 is 14 residues. Trimming stripped 3 bases from V and 6 bases from J, with 15 bases between. CDR3 in amino acids: CASSYAGVLDGYTF. The CDR3 coding sequence is TGTGCCAGCAGCTACGCGGGGGTCTTGGATGGCTACACCTTC.

The chain combines TRBV9 with TRBJ1-4; 9 bases are a match to TRBD1. The CDR3 consists of 16 residues. The germline gives CDR1 SGDLS, CDR2 YYNGEE. J lost 7 bases, V lost 3 bases, and 10 bases had no gene match. The CDR3 bases are TGTGCCAGCAGCGCACCTCTAACAGGGGGCGGTGAAAAACTGTTTTTT. It encodes CASSAPLTGGGEKLFF.

V usage is TRBV5-1 and J usage is TRBJ2-7; 8 nucleotides agree with TRBD2. Germline trimming cut 2 bases from V and 7 bases from J; bases unmatched to any gene: 11. The germline V gene has CDR1 SGHRS and CDR2 YFSETQ. The CDR3 extends over 15 amino acids. This CDR3 is CASSLRGLGSEEQYF. DNA of the CDR3: TGCGCCAGCAGCTTAAGGGGACTAGGTTCTGAGGAGCAGTACTTC.

For the CDR3, the DNA is TGTGCCAGCAGCCAGGACAGGGGCAATGACTGGGATGAAGCTTTCTTT. This gives the protein CASSQDRGNDWDEAFF. The chain joins TRBV5-6 to TRBJ1-1, with 9 bases that match TRBD1. CDR1 and CDR2 from the germline V gene are SGHDT and YYEEEE. The CDR3 is 16 amino acids. V was clipped by 4 bases and J by 7 bases; unmatched bases: 14.

The rearrangement links TRBV5-4 to TRBJ1-1; D uncertain. Per the germline V gene, CDR1 is SGHNT and CDR2 is YYREEE (reference sequence). This CDR3 has 14 residues. V shed 0 bases and J shed 5 bases, with 11 bases lying between them. CDR3 sequence reads: CASSLDMGSTEAFF. CDR3 coding DNA: TGTGCCAGCAGCTTGGATATGGGGAGTACTGAAGCTTTCTTT.

V is TRBV6-6 and J is TRBJ1-1; 10 bases match TRBD1. CDR3 length: 16 residues. V lost 2 bases to trimming and J lost 3 bases; unmatched junction nucleotides: 6. Germline values: CDR1 MNHNY, CDR2 SVGAGI (reference sequence). The CDR3 loop is CASSYPRTGGDTEAFF. The CDR3 DNA sequence: TGTGCCAGCAGTTACCCGCGGACAGGGGGAGACACTGAAGCTTTCTTT.

This clone was detected only a few times. This chain uses TRBV5-1 with TRBJ1-1, with 9 nucleotides matching TRBD1. V trimming: 0 bases; J trimming: 4 bases; junction bases outside the gene matches: 10. Germline-derived CDR1 and CDR2 are SGHRS and YFSETQ. The CDR3 extends over 17 amino acids. CDR3 region: CASSLVILGQGGTEAFF. In DNA, the CDR3 is TGCGCCAGCAGCTTGGTTATCTTGGGACAGGGAGGCACTGAAGCTTTCTTT.

This rearrangement joins TRBV9 to TRBJ2-7, with D hard to call. The germline V and J ends were trimmed by 3 bases and 6 bases, with 10 bases remaining between them. The CDR3 length is 12 residues. The germline V gene has CDR1 SGDLS and CDR2 YYNGEE. The CDR3 reads CASSAKGGEQYF. CDR3 nucleotides: TGTGCCAGCAGCGCGAAGGGCGGCGAGCAGTACTTC. Combining the CDR3 with reference TRBV9 and TRBJ2-7 gives the whole variable domain DSGVTQTPKHLITATGQRVTLRCSPRSGDLSVYWYQQSLDQGLQFLIQYYNGEERAKGNILERFSAQQFPDLHSELNLSSLELGDSALYFCASSAKGGEQYFGPGTRLTVT.

CDR3 protein: CASSLTQGARTDTQYF. CDR3 nucleotide sequence: TGTGCCAGCAGCTTGACCCAGGGGGCTCGCACAGATACGCAGTATTTT. The chain links TRBV5-6 to TRBJ2-3; 8 bases line up with TRBD1. V dropped 1 base and J dropped 1; count of bases not matched to a gene: 5. Germline CDR1 and CDR2: SGHDT and YYEEEE. The CDR3 covers 16 residues.

The chain links TRBV11-2 to TRBJ1-6; D perhaps matches TRBD1 (5 bases). V lost 4 bases and J lost 5, with 9 bases in between. The V gene's germline CDR1 is SGHAT and CDR2 FQNNGV. CDR3 length: 14 residues. Here the CDR3 reads CASSSGSNNSPLHF. Here the CDR3 DNA reads TGTGCCAGCAGCTCAGGGAGTAATAATTCACCCCTCCACTTT.